This is a list of T cell receptor beta chains from one sample in a study of T cell responses to AZD1222 COVID-19 vaccine. The table came from immunoSEQ multiplex PCR; TCRdb's copy has only in-frame clones and leaves some out. The sample includes roughly 160,000 clones, around nine tenths of them seen just once. The input for sequencing was peripheral blood, taken on day 0 of AZD1222 vaccination. Receptors originate from an adult in good health. Each CDR3 is given with its conserved first and last residue. The D gene is left open where the match is weak. Some rows mark clone size as missing; the rest say once, few, many or name a class of expanded clone.

v_call	j_call	clone_size	d_call	cdr3_aa	cdr3_nt
TRBV5-4	TRBJ1-1	.	TRBD1	CASSSTGRTEAFF	TGTGCCAGCAGCTCGACAGGGCGCACTGAAGCTTTCTTT
TRBV10-1	TRBJ1-6	.	.	CASKPTAKMNSPLHF	TGCGCCAGCAAGCCGACAGCAAAGATGAATTCACCCCTCCACTTT
TRBV7-2	TRBJ2-5	once	TRBD2	CASSPGLAVGTQYF	TGTGCCAGCAGCCCCGGACTAGCGGTAGGGACCCAGTACTTC
TRBV5-1	TRBJ2-7	.	TRBD2	CASSGPGGYEQYF	TGCGCCAGCAGCGGACCGGGGGGCTACGAGCAGTACTTC
TRBV4-1	TRBJ2-3	.	.	CASSQAPYGTDTQYF	TGCGCCAGCAGCCAAGCTCCCTATGGGACAGATACGCAGTATTTT
TRBV5-1	TRBJ2-7	.	TRBD2	CASSLAGTSGTYEQYF	TGCGCCAGCAGCTTGGCCGGAACTAGCGGGACATACGAGCAGTACTTC
TRBV19	TRBJ1-2	.	.	CASSMLGTGYGYTF	TGTGCCAGTAGTATGTTAGGGACCGGCTATGGCTACACCTTC
TRBV5-3	TRBJ1-2	.	.	CALIRDYGYTF	TGTGCCCTAATTCGGGACTATGGCTACACCTTC
TRBV5-4	TRBJ2-5	once	.	CASSGTPTYQETQYF	TGTGCCAGCAGCGGGACACCTACGTACCAAGAGACCCAGTACTTC
TRBV23-1	TRBJ1-6	.	.	CASSLERFTDSLPSSYNSPLHF	TGCGCCAGCAGTCTAGAAAGGTTTACGGACAGCTTACCGAGCTCCTATAATTCACCCCTCCACTTT
TRBV6-6	TRBJ2-5	once	TRBD1	CASRWDRGFETQYF	TGTGCCAGCAGATGGGACAGGGGGTTCGAGACCCAGTACTTC
TRBV4-1	TRBJ2-7	.	TRBD1	CASSLGQGVDEQYF	TGCGCCAGCAGCCTCGGACAGGGCGTTGACGAGCAGTACTTC
TRBV7-9	TRBJ1-2	.	TRBD1	CASSLGQFHGYTF	TGTGCCAGCAGCTTGGGACAGTTCCATGGCTACACCTTC
TRBV18	TRBJ1-1	.	.	CASSPPGWEDTEAFF	TGTGCCAGCTCACCACCGGGTTGGGAGGACACTGAAGCTTTCTTT
TRBV5-6	TRBJ1-2	.	TRBD1	CASSIRQGRGYGYTF	TGTGCCAGCAGCATAAGACAGGGAAGAGGCTATGGCTACACCTTC
TRBV3-1/TRBV3-2	TRBJ1-2	once	.	CASSLDGGLGYTF	TGTGCCAGCAGCCTCGATGGGGGTCTGGGCTACACCTTC
TRBV19	TRBJ2-5	.	.	CASKGQGSFKETQYF	TGTGCCAGTAAAGGCCAGGGATCATTTAAAGAGACCCAGTACTTC
TRBV6-5	TRBJ1-1	once	.	CASSYGRGLRNTEAFF	TGTGCCAGCAGTTACGGGAGGGGGTTGAGGAACACTGAAGCTTTCTTT
TRBV5-1	TRBJ2-2	.	.	CASSHPPGELFF	TGCGCCAGCAGCCACCCTCCCGGGGAGCTGTTTTTT
TRBV24-1	TRBJ1-2	.	TRBD1	CATSGLGMRGQDGYTF	TGTGCCACCAGTGGTCTGGGGATGAGGGGGCAGGATGGCTACACCTTC
TRBV5-6	TRBJ1-3	.	.	CASSFWPSGNTIYF	TGTGCCAGCAGCTTCTGGCCCTCTGGAAACACCATATATTTT
TRBV3-1/TRBV3-2	TRBJ2-5	.	.	CASSLRASKETQYF	TGTGCCAGCAGCCTTAGGGCCTCAAAAGAGACCCAGTACTTC
TRBV10-3	TRBJ1-1	.	.	CAISESGGTEAFF	TGTGCCATCAGTGAGTCGGGGGGAACTGAAGCTTTCTTT
TRBV30	TRBJ1-5	.	TRBD1	CAWSLRQGQPQHF	TGTGCCTGGAGTCTCAGACAGGGCCAGCCCCAGCATTTT
TRBV10-1	TRBJ2-2	.	TRBD2	CASSESGVRAGELFF	TGCGCCAGCAGTGAAAGCGGGGTGAGGGCCGGGGAGCTGTTTTTT
TRBV27	TRBJ1-1	.	.	CASSLYTGQSNTEAFF	TGTGCCAGCAGTTTATATACCGGACAGTCGAACACTGAAGCTTTCTTT
TRBV6-5	TRBJ1-5	.	.	CASRPGLNQPQHF	TGTGCCAGCAGACCGGGACTAAATCAGCCCCAGCATTTT
TRBV18	TRBJ2-3	.	.	CASSPRQPELSTDTQYF	TGTGCCAGCTCACCTCGACAGCCTGAACTTAGCACAGATACGCAGTATTTT
TRBV6-5	TRBJ1-1	.	.	CASSPRGGTEAFF	TGTGCCAGCAGTCCAAGGGGTGGCACTGAAGCTTTCTTT
TRBV7-7	TRBJ1-4	.	.	CASSFGGGPNEKLFF	TGTGCTAGCAGTTTCGGCGGGGGTCCGAATGAAAAACTGTTTTTT
TRBV5-8	TRBJ1-3	.	.	CASSLRVGNTIYF	TGTGCCAGCAGCCTGAGGGTTGGAAACACCATATATTTT
TRBV4-1	TRBJ2-1	.	.	CASSQATGWEQFF	TGCGCCAGCAGCCAAGCGACCGGCTGGGAGCAGTTCTTC
TRBV9	TRBJ1-4	.	.	CASSRGQSGGTNEKLFF	TGTGCCAGCAGTCGAGGACAGTCGGGCGGCACTAATGAAAAACTGTTTTTT
TRBV27	TRBJ1-2	.	.	CASSPGRAQGYTF	TGTGCCAGCAGTCCAGGACGGGCTCAAGGCTACACCTTC
TRBV6-1	TRBJ2-7	.	.	CASSEYPSAGIYEQYF	TGTGCCAGCAGCGAATACCCGTCAGCGGGCATTTACGAGCAGTACTTC
TRBV11-3	TRBJ1-2	.	TRBD1	CASSPGQGCYGYTF	TGTGCCAGCAGCCCCGGACAGGGGTGCTATGGCTACACCTTC
TRBV7-3	TRBJ2-3	.	.	CASSLSHWGTDTQYF	TGTGCCAGCAGCTTGTCCCATTGGGGGACAGATACGCAGTATTTT
TRBV2	TRBJ1-1	.	.	CASSDVVGGTEAFF	TGTGCCAGCAGTGATGTGGTTGGGGGCACTGAAGCTTTCTTT
TRBV2	TRBJ1-5	.	.	CASSEYFKGLEPQHF	TGTGCCAGCAGTGAATATTTTAAGGGTCTGGAGCCCCAGCATTTT
TRBV23-1	TRBJ1-1	.	TRBD1	CASSHPHRDRRWDTEAFF	TGCGCCAGCAGTCACCCCCACCGGGACAGGAGGTGGGACACTGAAGCTTTCTTT
TRBV6-5	TRBJ2-7	.	.	CASSQHRGEQYF	TGTGCCAGCAGTCAGCATCGGGGGGAGCAGTACTTC
TRBV6-2/TRBV6-3	TRBJ1-2	once	.	CASSYHRTNYGYTF	TGTGCCAGCAGTTACCACAGGACTAACTATGGCTACACCTTC
TRBV30	TRBJ1-6	.	TRBD1	CAWRGDRTRASPLHF	TGTGCCTGGAGAGGGGACAGGACCCGAGCTTCACCCCTCCACTTT
TRBV27	TRBJ2-2	.	TRBD1	CASSWDRPYTGELFF	TGTGCCAGCAGTTGGGACAGGCCCTACACCGGGGAGCTGTTTTTT
TRBV7-2	TRBJ1-4	.	.	CASSLVPKGATNEKLFF	TGTGCCAGCAGCCTTGTCCCGAAGGGGGCAACTAATGAAAAACTGTTTTTT
TRBV15	TRBJ2-2	.	.	CATSRDLRGELFF	TGTGCCACCAGCAGAGATCTAAGAGGGGAGCTGTTTTTT
TRBV6-6	TRBJ1-2	.	.	CASSTPGANYGYTF	TGTGCCAGCAGCACCCCGGGGGCTAACTATGGCTACACCTTC
TRBV14	TRBJ1-1	.	.	CASSRGVYTEAFF	TGTGCCAGCAGCCGGGGGGTTTACACTGAAGCTTTCTTT
TRBV5-6	TRBJ2-2	.	.	CASSLSGGELFF	TGTGCCAGCAGCCTTAGCGGAGGGGAGCTGTTTTTT
TRBV5-1	TRBJ1-2	.	.	CASSLEGGAQISYGYTF	TGCGCCAGCAGCTTGGAGGGGGGGGCGCAAATATCCTATGGCTACACCTTC
TRBV9	TRBJ2-3	.	.	CASSVVGGSSADTQYF	TGTGCCAGCAGCGTAGTTGGGGGGAGTAGCGCAGATACGCAGTATTTT
TRBV6-1	TRBJ1-4	.	TRBD1	CASSEAGTGREKLFF	TGTGCCAGCAGTGAAGCTGGGACAGGGCGTGAAAAACTGTTTTTT
TRBV7-2	TRBJ1-5	.	TRBD1	CASSLRTGSNQPQHF	TGTGCCAGCAGCCTCCGGACAGGTAGCAATCAGCCCCAGCATTTT
TRBV11-2	TRBJ2-2	.	TRBD1	CASTPRAGGYTGELFF	TGTGCCAGCACCCCGCGGGCAGGGGGATACACCGGGGAGCTGTTTTTT
TRBV3-1/TRBV3-2	TRBJ2-5	.	TRBD2	CASSLASGGGETQYF	TGTGCCAGCAGCCTGGCTAGCGGGGGGGGAGAGACCCAGTACTTC
TRBV6-4	TRBJ1-2	.	.	CANPAPGPYGYTF	TGTGCCAACCCTGCGCCAGGGCCCTATGGCTACACCTTC
TRBV2	TRBJ1-6	once	.	CASEDLEYNSPLHF	TGTGCCAGCGAGGACCTTGAGTATAATTCACCCCTCCACTTT
TRBV6-1	TRBJ1-2	.	.	CASSEPGGVYGYTF	TGTGCCAGCAGTGAGCCCGGCGGGGTGTATGGCTACACCTTC
TRBV18	TRBJ1-1	.	TRBD1	CASSPGTGGNTEAFF	TGTGCCAGCTCACCGGGGACAGGAGGGAACACTGAAGCTTTCTTT